Listed below are T cell receptor beta chains from one sample, sequenced in a study of sequential checkpoint blockade in melanoma. Sequenced by immunoSEQ multiplex PCR; TCRdb stores in-frame clones only, minus some. The data contain about 2,400 clones, around a quarter of them singletons. The sample was tumor tissue (inferred from file names), taken from a patient given nivolumab and ipilimumab in sequence. The receptors were sampled from a human donor with melanoma. CDR3s include the opening cysteine and the closing phenylalanine or tryptophan. The D gene is left open where the match is weak. Clone size is shown for a subset of rows, as once, few, many or a class of expanded clone.

-,-,TRBJ1-1,TRBV1,TGCACCAGCAGCCCTCAAATGAACACTGAAGCTTTCTTT,CTSSPQMNTEAFF
TRBD1,-,TRBJ1-1,TRBV11-3,TGTGCCAGCAGCTTTACCACCGGGACAGGGCCTGAAGCTTTCTTT,CASSFTTGTGPEAFF
-,medium-sized,TRBJ2-7,TRBV6-8,TGTGCCAGCAGTTACTCGATGGGATACGAGCAGTACTTC,CASSYSMGYEQYF
-,few,TRBJ1-1,TRBV12-5,TGTGCTAGTGGTCCAGGACACACTGAAGCTTTCTTT,CASGPGHTEAFF
-,-,TRBJ1-1,TRBV6-4,TGTGCCACTACTGACAACACTGAAGCTTTCTTT,CATTDNTEAFF
TRBD1,-,TRBJ1-2,TRBV19,TGTGCCAGTAGCCCCAAACAGGGGGCGCCCGGCTACACCTTC,CASSPKQGAPGYTF
-,-,TRBJ2-7,TRBV9,TGTGCCAGCAGCGTAGCCAGCAGCTCCTACGAGCAGTACTTC,CASSVASSSYEQYF
-,few,TRBJ1-6,TRBV6-8,TGTGCCACCCTGCAACAGGAGGATAATTCACCCCTCCACTTT,CATLQQEDNSPLHF
TRBD2,few,TRBJ2-3,TRBV6-8,TGTGCCAGCAGTTACGGGACTAGCGGAGGCACAGATACGCAGTATTTT,CASSYGTSGGTDTQYF
-,-,TRBJ2-5,TRBV2,TGTGCCAGCAGGGACGGGACCAACATGTACCAAGAGACCCAGTACTTC,CASRDGTNMYQETQYF
-,few,TRBJ2-2,TRBV6-8,TGTGCCACCAGGACAGAGAACACCGGGGAGCTGTTTTTT,CATRTENTGELFF
TRBD1,few,TRBJ1-2,TRBV11-3,TGTGCCAGCAGCTTTCCGGGACAGGGTTTCTATGGCTACACCTTC,CASSFPGQGFYGYTF
TRBD1,few,TRBJ2-7,TRBV6-8,TGTGCCAGCAGGGGGACAGCGGCATACGAGCAGTACTTC,CASRGTAAYEQYF
-,-,TRBJ2-6,TRBV6-8,TGTGCCAGCAGCCTATCTGCAGCCAACGTCCTGACTTTC,CASSLSAANVLTF
TRBD2,-,TRBJ2-5,TRBV11-3,TGTGCCAGCAGCTTGGCACTAGCGGGGGGGCAGGAGACCCAGTACTTC,CASSLALAGGQETQYF
-,-,TRBJ1-5,TRBV15,TGTGCCACCAGCAGAGCCTATGGTTTAGGGAATCAGCCCCAGCATTTT,CATSRAYGLGNQPQHF
-,-,TRBJ1-1,TRBV29-1,TGCAGCGTTGAAAAGGGTCCAGGTGAAGCTTTCTTT,CSVEKGPGEAFF
TRBD2,few,TRBJ2-3,TRBV13,TGTGCCAGCAGTGCTCGATCCCTTGGACTAGCGGGGGGCCTTCACACAGATACGCAGTATTTT,CASSARSLGLAGGLHTDTQYF
TRBD2,large,TRBJ2-7,TRBV6-8,TGTGCCAGCAGTGGGAGGCTAGCGGGGGTAGAAACCTACGAGCAGTACTTC,CASSGRLAGVETYEQYF
-,-,TRBJ2-1,TRBV7-4,TGTGCCAGCAGCGTAGCGGCAGGAATTTACAATGAGCAGTTCTTC,CASSVAAGIYNEQFF